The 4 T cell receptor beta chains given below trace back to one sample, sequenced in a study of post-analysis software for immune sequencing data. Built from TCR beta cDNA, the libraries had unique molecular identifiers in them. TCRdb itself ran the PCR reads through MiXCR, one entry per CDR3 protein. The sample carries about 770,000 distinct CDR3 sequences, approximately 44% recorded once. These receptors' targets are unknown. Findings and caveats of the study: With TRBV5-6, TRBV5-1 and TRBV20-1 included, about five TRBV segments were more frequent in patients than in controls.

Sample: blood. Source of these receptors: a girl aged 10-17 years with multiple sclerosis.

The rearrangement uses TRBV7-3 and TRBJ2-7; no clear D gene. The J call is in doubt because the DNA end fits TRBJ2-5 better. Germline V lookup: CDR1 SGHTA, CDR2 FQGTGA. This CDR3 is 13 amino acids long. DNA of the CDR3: TGTGCCAGCAGCTCATTAATGGGGGAGACCCAGTACTTC. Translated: CASSSLMGETQYF.

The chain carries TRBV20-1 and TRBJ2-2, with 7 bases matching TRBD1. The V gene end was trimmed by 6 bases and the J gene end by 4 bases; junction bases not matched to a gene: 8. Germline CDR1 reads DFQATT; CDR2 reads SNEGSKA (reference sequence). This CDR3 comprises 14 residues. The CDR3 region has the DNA TGCAGTGCCCCTGGGACAGTGCGCACCGGGGAGCTGTTTTTT. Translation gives CSAPGTVRTGELFF.

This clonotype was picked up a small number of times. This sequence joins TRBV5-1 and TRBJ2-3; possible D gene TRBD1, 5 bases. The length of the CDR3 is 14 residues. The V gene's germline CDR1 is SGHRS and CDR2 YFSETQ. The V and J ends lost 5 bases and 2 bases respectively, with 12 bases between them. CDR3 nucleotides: TGCGCCAGCAGAAGATTAGGGGCCACAGATACGCAGTATTTT. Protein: CASRRLGATDTQYF.

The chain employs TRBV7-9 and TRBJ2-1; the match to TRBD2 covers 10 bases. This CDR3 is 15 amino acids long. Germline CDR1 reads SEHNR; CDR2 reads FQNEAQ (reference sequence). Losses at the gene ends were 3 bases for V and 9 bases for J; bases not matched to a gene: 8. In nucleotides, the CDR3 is TGTGCCAGCAGCTTCGGACTAGCGGCAGGGTTTGAGCAGTTCTTC. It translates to CASSFGLAAGFEQFF.